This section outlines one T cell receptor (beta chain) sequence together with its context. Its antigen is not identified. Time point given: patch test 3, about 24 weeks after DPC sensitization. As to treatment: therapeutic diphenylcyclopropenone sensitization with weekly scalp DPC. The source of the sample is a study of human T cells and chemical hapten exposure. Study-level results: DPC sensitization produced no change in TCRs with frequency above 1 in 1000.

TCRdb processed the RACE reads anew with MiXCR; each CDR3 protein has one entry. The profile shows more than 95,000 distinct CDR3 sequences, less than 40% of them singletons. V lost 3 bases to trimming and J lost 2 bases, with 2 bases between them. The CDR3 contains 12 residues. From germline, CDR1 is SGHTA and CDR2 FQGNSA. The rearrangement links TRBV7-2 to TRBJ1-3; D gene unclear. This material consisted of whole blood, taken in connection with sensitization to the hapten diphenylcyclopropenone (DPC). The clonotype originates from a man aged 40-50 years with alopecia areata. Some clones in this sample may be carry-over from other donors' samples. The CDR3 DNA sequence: TGTGCCAGCAGCTTCCCTGGAAACACCATATATTTT. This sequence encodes CASSFPGNTIYF.